Following are 8 T cell receptor beta chains from one sample sequenced in a study of blood T cell repertoires in COVID-19. Libraries were prepared by immunoSEQ multiplex PCR; TCRdb keeps only in-frame clonotypes and omits some of them. Seen here are about 160,000 clones, over 70% observed once, and the top ten hold 9.1%. Material for sequencing was peripheral blood. The receptors come from a woman at least 80 years old with active or convalescent COVID-19.

This sequence joins TRBV4-3 and TRBJ2-7; 9 bases match TRBD1. CDR1 is LGHNA, CDR2 YSLEER, per germline. The V gene end was trimmed by 5 bases and the J gene end by 2 bases; junction bases not matched to a gene: 7. The CDR3 consists of 15 residues. CDR3: CASSNSGTGTYEQYF. CDR3 bases: TGCGCCAGCAGCAATTCCGGGACAGGGACCTACGAGCAGTACTTC.

J is TRBJ1-2 and V is TRBV12-3 or TRBV12-4, with D perhaps matching TRBD1 (5 bases). The CDR3 is 11 residues long. Trimming left V 4 bases short and J 10 bases short, with 10 bases between. CDR3 loop: CASSYQGAYTF. The CDR3 coding sequence is TGTGCCAGCAGTTACCAGGGTGCCTACACCTTC.

This rearrangement joins TRBV7-9 to TRBJ1-1; no definite D call. Germline loops: CDR1 SEHNR, CDR2 FQNEAQ (reference sequence). The V and J ends lost 1 base and 2 bases respectively, with 20 bases between them. The CDR3 runs 18 residues. The CDR3, as DNA: TGTGCCAGCAGCTTAGGTCCCTGGAGCTCCCGGGGTAACACTGAAGCTTTCTTT. Its protein is CASSLGPWSSRGNTEAFF.

Here the CDR3 DNA reads TGTGCCAGCAGTGCCGAATTTGGGCCTAATTCACCCCTCCACTTT. It translates to CASSAEFGPNSPLHF. The chain carries TRBV7-3 and TRBJ1-6; D is unclear. The length of the CDR3 is 15 residues. Per germline, CDR1 SGHTA and CDR2 FQGTGA. Trimming cost V 6 bases and J 6 bases, with 15 bases left between them.

The chain links TRBV13 to TRBJ1-4, with D maybe TRBD1 (6 bases). Trimming took off 3 bases at V and 4 bases at J, with 9 bases between the two ends. Germline CDR1 is PRHDT and CDR2 is FYEKMQ (reference sequence). CDR3 length: 14 residues. The CDR3 sequence is CASSFGQINEKLFF. CDR3 DNA: TGTGCCAGCAGCTTCGGACAGATTAATGAAAAACTGTTTTTT.

This chain connects TRBV2 to TRBJ2-7; TRBD2 matches at 15 bases. Germline CDR1 SNHLY, CDR2 FYNNEI. The CDR3 runs 16 residues. Losses at the gene ends were 5 bases for V and 1 base for J; bases not matched to a gene: 3. CDR3 loop: CASSLGLAGGSYEQYF. The CDR3 DNA reads as TGTGCCAGCAGTCTTGGACTAGCGGGGGGGTCCTACGAGCAGTACTTC.

V and J are TRBV5-6 and TRBJ2-1; TRBD2 is a possible D gene (6 bases). The CDR3 covers 12 residues. Germline CDR1 SGHDT, CDR2 YYEEEE. Trimming pared 0 bases from V and 15 bases from J, leaving 13 bases between. The DNA of the CDR3 is TGTGCCAGCAGCTTGGTGTCGGAGGGGTGGTTCTTC. This gives the protein CASSLVSEGWFF.

This chain connects TRBV12-2 to TRBJ1-6; TRBD1 was called by the table and not checked on the DNA. TRBV12-2 is recorded as a pseudogene. The CDR3 loop spans 15 amino acids. The CDR3 is CASRLGQGGNSPLHF. The CDR3 region has the DNA TGTGCAAGTCGCTTAGGGCAGGGCGGTAATTCACCCCTCCACTTT.